The 11 T cell receptor beta chains given below trace back to one sample, sequenced in a study of T cells in Graves' hyperthyroidism and ophthalmopathy. Regions amplified from RNA transcripts were the TCR beta CDR3 regions. The primer set for the first-round RT-PCR of the TCR CDR3 was HTBI. TCRdb re-called the multiplex PCR reads through MiXCR, storing one row per CDR3 protein. The sample lists about 130,000 distinct CDR3 sequences; about 20% were seen once. The sequencing input was blood. The receptors originated from a woman aged 45-59 years with Graves' hyperthyroidism that later progressed to Graves' ophthalmopathy.

The chain carries TRBV25-1 and TRBJ2-3, with D maybe TRBD1 (5 bases). The CDR3 covers 14 residues. Germline lookup yields CDR1 MGHDK and CDR2 SYGVNS. The ends were cut back, 11 bases at V and 2 bases at J, with 17 bases in the middle. The CDR3 region is CAHPKTEDTDTQYF. For the CDR3, the DNA is TGTGCCCACCCTAAGACAGAGGACACAGATACGCAGTATTTT.

In its sample, this clonotype was seen many times. The V and J genes are TRBV5-1 and TRBJ1-2, with 7 positions matching TRBD1. The CDR3 has 17 amino acids. Per germline, CDR1 SGHRS and CDR2 YFSETQ. J was trimmed by 8 bases and V by 4 bases; bases with no gene match: 20. The CDR3 protein is CASSTEPGGDFMKGYTF. CDR3 nucleotide sequence: TGCGCCAGCAGCACGGAACCAGGGGGGGATTTTATGAAGGGCTACACCTTC.

This sequence joins TRBV20-1 and TRBJ2-7; the match to TRBD2 covers 8 bases. The CDR3 is 13 residues long. Germline V gene data show CDR1 as DFQATT and CDR2 as SNEGSKA (reference sequence). With V trimmed by 6 bases and J by 2 bases, 6 bases remained unmatched. CDR3 protein: CSALGRGAYEQYF. As DNA, the CDR3 is TGCAGTGCCTTAGGGCGGGGGGCCTACGAGCAGTACTTC.

This clonotype was counted a few times. The chain couples TRBV7-9 to TRBJ2-5; D not resolved. Trimming stripped 2 bases from V and 4 bases from J, with 8 bases between. Germline CDR1 and CDR2: SEHNR and FQNEAQ (reference sequence). The CDR3 has 13 residues. This CDR3 is CASSLRGTETQYF. DNA for the CDR3: TGTGCCAGCAGCTTAAGAGGAACAGAGACCCAGTACTTC.

In its sample, this clonotype was seen once. J is TRBJ2-7 and V is TRBV28, with TRBD2 matching over 12 bases. The CDR3 runs 16 residues. V trimming: 6 bases; J trimming: 5 bases; junction bases outside the gene matches: 11. Germline V gene lookup returns CDR1 MDHEN and CDR2 SYDVKM. CDR3 protein: CASRYSTSGSPNEQYF. For the CDR3, the DNA is TGTGCCAGCAGGTACTCGACTAGCGGGAGCCCAAACGAGCAGTACTTC.

CDR3 sequence reads: CASRTGGYYGYTF. In DNA, the CDR3 is TGTGCCAGCAGGACAGGGGGATACTATGGCTACACCTTC. The rearrangement joins TRBV6-2 or TRBV6-3 to TRBJ1-2; 9 bases are shared with TRBD1. The germline gives CDR1 MNHEY, CDR2 SVGEGT. The CDR3 length is 13 residues. V was pared by 6 bases and J by 3 bases, with 2 bases of the junction left unmatched.

This clonotype was seen at least ten times. V gene TRBV11-2 combines with J gene TRBJ2-7; D remains ambiguous. With 5 bases removed from V and 3 bases from J, the gap between germline ends came to 14 bases. Per germline, CDR1 SGHAT and CDR2 FQNNGV. The CDR3 has 14 amino acids. The CDR3, as DNA: TGTGCCAGCAGCCCATTACTGACGGGCTACGAGCAGTACTTC. Translation gives CASSPLLTGYEQYF.

About this clonotype: This may be a read error: a much more frequent sequence differs by one nucleotide. The rearrangement joins TRBV20-1 to TRBJ2-3; no firm D call. Germline lookup yields CDR1 DFQATT and CDR2 SNEGSKA (reference sequence). This CDR3 is built from 15 residues. The ends were cut back, 5 bases at V and 0 bases at J, with 15 bases in the middle. CDR3 loop: CSASHEDLSTDTQYF. CDR3 sequence (DNA): TGCAGTGCTTCCCACGAGGATTTAAGCACAGATACGCAGTATTTT.

Of note for this clonotype: A much larger clonotype is one base distant, so this may be a read error. Here the CDR3 omits its conserved ending phenylalanine or tryptophan, so a read error is the likely source. The V call is TRBV20-1, the J call TRBJ2-1; 9 bases line up with TRBD2. Germline V CDR1 and CDR2: DFQATT, SNEGSKA (reference sequence). This CDR3 has 14 residues. The ends lost 3 bases at V and 6 bases at J; junction bases unmatched: 6. CDR3 region: CSASSLAGSNEQFL. The CDR3 DNA follows: TGCAGTGCTAGTTCTCTAGCGGGAAGCAATGAGCAGTTCCTC.

This clonotype was recorded at least ten times. The rearrangement uses TRBV12-3 or TRBV12-4 and TRBJ1-6; D ambiguous. The length of the CDR3 is 13 residues. The V end was cut by 3 bases, the J end by 10 bases, with 10 bases between. The CDR3 DNA sequence: TGTGCCAGCAGTTTTCAGGCGGAGTCACCCCTCCACTTT. Amino acid sequence: CASSFQAESPLHF.

There are many counts of this clonotype. This chain links TRBV12-3 or TRBV12-4 with TRBJ1-1; D gene unclear. V was trimmed by 5 bases and J by 4 bases, leaving 11 bases between them. This CDR3 comprises 13 residues. CDR3 nucleotide sequence: TGTGCCAGCAGTCCAATTCTCGGCACTGAAGCTTTCTTT. Translated: CASSPILGTEAFF.